The clone carrying this T cell receptor (beta chain) was observed a handful of times. Its antigen is unknown. Looked up from germline, CDR1 is SGHTA and CDR2 is FQGNSA. The CDR3 totals 16 residues. Trimming pared 2 bases from V and 2 bases from J, leaving 12 bases between. The sample originates from a study of T cell clones after liver transplantation. Background on the study: Post-transplant blood was tracked for graft-donor-reactive T cell clones identified in a pre-transplant mixed lymphocyte reaction.

Using immunoSEQ multiplex PCR, the repertoire was profiled, and TCRdb retains in-frame clones only, with some absent. The sample holds nearly 650 clones, approximately 50% seen once. Alloreactive TCRbeta sequences came from sequencing proliferating CFSE-low cells in the MLR. The rearrangement joins TRBV7-2 to TRBJ2-2; the D gene is possibly TRBD2 (5 bases). The origin of this receptor is a human patient who received a liver transplant. The graft donor may be the source of some T cells. Sequenced material: CD4+ T cells from cultured PBMCs. CDR3 DNA: TGTGCCAGCAGCTTATGGGTGGCTAGCAACACCGGGGAGCTGTTTTTT. The encoded protein is CASSLWVASNTGELFF. Looking up the rest from reference TRBV7-2 and TRBJ2-2 gives the full variable domain: GAGVSQSPSNKVTEKGKDVELRCDPISGHTALYWYRQSLGQGLEFLIYFQGNSAPDKSGLPSDRFSAERTGGSVSTLTIQRTQQEDSAVYLCASSLWVASNTGELFFGEGSRLTVL.